The 26 T cell receptor beta chains listed next were all sequenced from one sample in a study of radiotherapy plus CTLA-4 blockade in lung cancer. Sequencing used immunoSEQ multiplex PCR; TCRdb keeps in-frame clones, though not all of them. The repertoire holds tens of thousands of clones, with about 83% as singletons. Sequencing used peripheral blood, obtained from a patient treated with radiotherapy plus ipilimumab. The receptors derive from a human donor with non-small cell lung cancer who had stable disease on radiotherapy plus ipilimumab.

The chain links TRBV27 to TRBJ2-1, with a possible D match to TRBD1 (5 bases). This CDR3 region has 15 residues. Trimming left V 2 bases short and J 2 bases short, with 10 bases between. Germline CDR1 MNHEY, CDR2 SMNVEV (reference sequence). The CDR3 DNA sequence: TGTGCCAGCAGTTTACCCCCGACAGCCTACAATGAGCAGTTCTTC. Protein product: CASSLPPTAYNEQFF.

V usage is TRBV28 and J usage is TRBJ1-4, with D maybe TRBD1 (6 bases). The germline gives CDR1 MDHEN, CDR2 SYDVKM. This CDR3 contains 20 residues. V was clipped by 4 bases and J by 5 bases, with 29 bases between them. In nucleotides, the CDR3 is TGTGCCAGCAGTTCTAGCAGGGCGGGACCCCCCGGGACAAGCAATGAAAAACTGTTTTTT. Protein sequence: CASSSSRAGPPGTSNEKLFF.

The chain has TRBV6-1 and TRBJ1-6, with D hard to call. The CDR3 has 11 amino acids. Between the trimmed V and J ends, which lost 3 bases and 16 bases, there was a span of 10 bases. CDR1 and CDR2 (germline): MNHNS, SASEGT. The CDR3 sequence is CASSDGPSLHF. The CDR3 DNA reads TGTGCCAGCAGTGACGGCCCCTCGCTCCACTTT.

The table lists this clone with a count of one. This rearrangement joins TRBV15 to TRBJ2-6; D may be TRBD1 or TRBD2 (5 bases each). The CDR3 covers 16 residues. Looked up from germline, CDR1 is LNHNV and CDR2 is YYDKDF (reference sequence). The V end was cut by 0 bases, the J end by 2 bases, with 8 bases between. The CDR3 DNA reads TGTGCCACCAGCAGAGATGAGGGGACTGGGGCCAACGTCCTGACTTTC. Amino acid sequence: CATSRDEGTGANVLTF.

The chain uses TRBV5-8 and TRBJ2-1; weak D call: TRBD1 (6 bases). V lost 4 bases, J lost 0 bases, and 11 bases lay in between. In germline, CDR1 is SGHTS, CDR2 YDEGEE. The CDR3 has 15 residues. The CDR3 DNA sequence: TGTGCCAGCAGCCGGACAGCCAGCTCCTACAATGAGCAGTTCTTC. Its protein product is CASSRTASSYNEQFF.

J is TRBJ1-5 and V is TRBV5-1, with D uncertain. Trimming cost V 1 base and J 1 base, with 9 bases left between them. The CDR3 totals 15 residues. Germline CDR1 is SGHRS and CDR2 is YFSETQ. CDR3 region: CASSLNGRSNQPQHF. The DNA of the CDR3 is TGCGCCAGCAGCTTGAATGGTAGAAGCAATCAGCCCCAGCATTTT.

V usage is TRBV6-6 and J usage is TRBJ2-7; TRBD2 agrees at 9 bases. J lost 2 bases, V lost 6 bases, and 2 bases had no gene match. The CDR3 sequence is 13 residues long. Germline V gene lookup returns CDR1 MNHNY and CDR2 SVGAGI (reference sequence). The CDR3 is CASRRLAAYEQYF. CDR3 nucleotide sequence: TGTGCCAGCAGGAGACTAGCGGCCTACGAGCAGTACTTC.

This chain links TRBV9 with TRBJ2-1, with D maybe TRBD2 (6 bases). This CDR3 has 14 amino acids. Per germline, CDR1 SGDLS and CDR2 YYNGEE. The ends were cut back, 0 bases at V and 4 bases at J, with 8 bases in the middle. Here the CDR3 DNA reads TGTGCCAGCAGCGTAGCGGGAGTATACAATGAGCAGTTCTTC. It is translated as CASSVAGVYNEQFF. Variable domain in full (rest from reference TRBV9 and TRBJ2-1): DSGVTQTPKHLITATGQRVTLRCSPRSGDLSVYWYQQSLDQGLQFLIQYYNGEERAKGNILERFSAQQFPDLHSELNLSSLELGDSALYFCASSVAGVYNEQFFGPGTRLTVL.

J is TRBJ2-7 and V is TRBV5-1; D gene ambiguous. V was clipped by 1 base and J by 3 bases, with 11 bases between them. The CDR3 covers 14 residues. CDR1 and CDR2 (germline): SGHRS, YFSETQ. The CDR3 spells CASSLQENYYEQYF. Written as DNA, the CDR3 is TGCGCCAGCAGCTTGCAAGAGAACTACTACGAGCAGTACTTC. Based on the CDR3 plus reference TRBV5-1 and TRBJ2-7, the full variable domain is KAGVTQTPRYLIKTRGQQVTLSCSPISGHRSVSWYQQTPGQGLQFLFEYFSETQRNKGNFPGRFSGRQFSNSRSEMNVSTLELGDSALYLCASSLQENYYEQYFGPGTRLTVT.

The V call is TRBV14, the J call TRBJ1-2; no definite D call. The CDR3 covers 13 residues. Germline V gives CDR1 SGHDN, CDR2 FVKESK. Trimming took off 4 bases at V and 0 bases at J, with 6 bases between the two ends. The CDR3 sequence is CASSPQSNYGYTF. The CDR3 DNA reads TGTGCCAGCAGCCCACAGTCTAACTATGGCTACACCTTC.

This chain's CDR3 is CASSLAGNTGELFF. CDR3 bases: TGTGCCAGCAGCTTAGCGGGGAACACCGGGGAGCTGTTTTTT. The chain recombines TRBV7-2 with TRBJ2-2; D remains ambiguous. Germline CDR1 and CDR2: SGHTA and FQGNSA. V lost 0 bases to trimming and J lost 1 base, with 3 bases between them. The CDR3 totals 14 residues.

The chain links TRBV28 to TRBJ1-5; 9 bases align to TRBD1. Unmatched junction bases numbered 6, after V lost 5 bases and J lost 1 base. This CDR3 has 16 amino acids. Looked up from germline, CDR1 is MDHEN and CDR2 is SYDVKM. CDR3 loop: CASSPPTGGSNQPQHF. CDR3 bases: TGTGCCAGCAGTCCCCCGACAGGGGGAAGCAATCAGCCCCAGCATTTT.

This clone was counted a few times. The chain carries TRBV5-1 and TRBJ1-3, with D hard to call. This CDR3 is 14 amino acids long. Trimming cost V 4 bases and J 6 bases, with 14 bases left between them. From germline, CDR1 is SGHRS and CDR2 YFSETQ. The CDR3 sequence: CASSAGPRENTIYF. Here the CDR3 DNA reads TGCGCCAGCAGCGCTGGGCCTCGAGAAAACACCATATATTTT. Based on the CDR3 plus reference TRBV5-1 and TRBJ1-3, the full variable domain is KAGVTQTPRYLIKTRGQQVTLSCSPISGHRSVSWYQQTPGQGLQFLFEYFSETQRNKGNFPGRFSGRQFSNSRSEMNVSTLELGDSALYLCASSAGPRENTIYFGEGSWLTVV.

The CDR3 DNA reads as TGTGCCAGCTCACTAACAATCCAAGAGACCCAGTACTTC. The encoded protein is CASSLTIQETQYF. The chain combines TRBV18 with TRBJ2-5; D gene uncertain. V dropped 4 bases and J dropped 1 base, with 7 bases sitting between them. The germline V gene encodes CDR1 KGHSH and CDR2 LQKENI. The CDR3 runs to 13 residues.

CDR3 in DNA: TGTGCCTGGAGTGTACGGTCGGATGAGCGGGGGGCCACCTACGAGCAGTACTTC. Translation: CAWSVRSDERGATYEQYF. The chain joins TRBV30 to TRBJ2-7, with TRBD2 identical over 9 bases. This CDR3 has 18 residues. V lost 0 bases and J lost 2; bases outside the gene matches: 14. Per germline, CDR1 GTSNPN and CDR2 SVGIG (reference sequence).

The gene calls are TRBV20-1 and TRBJ1-5; no firm D call. This CDR3 region has 10 residues. Trimming cost V 1 base and J 7 bases, with 2 bases left between them. CDR1 is DFQATT, CDR2 SNEGSKA, per germline (reference sequence). The CDR3 loop is CSARGQPQHF. CDR3 bases: TGCAGTGCTAGAGGGCAGCCCCAGCATTTT.

The chain is built from TRBV7-2 and TRBJ2-3, with a possible D match to TRBD2 (6 bases). V dropped 5 bases and J dropped 4 bases, with 16 bases sitting between them. Germline lookup yields CDR1 SGHTA and CDR2 FQGNSA. The CDR3 is 15 residues long. This CDR3 reads CASSPAAERADTQYF. The CDR3 nucleotides read TGTGCCAGCAGCCCAGCGGCGGAGCGGGCAGATACGCAGTATTTT.

CDR3 nucleotides: TGTGCCACCAGCAGACCGGGACAGGGGAACACCGGGGAGCTGTTTTTT. Translating gives CATSRPGQGNTGELFF. The rearrangement joins TRBV15 to TRBJ2-2; 9 bases are a match to TRBD1. V lost 2 bases, J lost 1 base, and 2 bases stayed unmatched. CDR3 size: 16 residues. The germline V gene has CDR1 LNHNV and CDR2 YYDKDF (reference sequence).

V usage is TRBV30 and J usage is TRBJ2-7, with D perhaps TRBD2 (6 bases). In germline, CDR1 is GTSNPN, CDR2 SVGIG (reference sequence). The CDR3 contains 15 residues. The V and J ends lost 3 bases and 3 bases respectively, with 18 bases between them. CDR3 loop: CAWREGYAGGYEQYF. The CDR3 DNA reads TGTGCCTGGAGGGAGGGGTACGCCGGTGGCTACGAGCAGTACTTC. The full variable domain, in which reference TRBV30 and TRBJ2-7 provide the parts outside the CDR3, is SQTIHQWPATLVQPVGSPLSLECTVEGTSNPNLYWYRQAAGRGLQLLFYSVGIGQISSEVPQNLSASRPQDRQFILSSKKLLLSDSGFYLCAWREGYAGGYEQYFGPGTRLTVT.

V gene TRBV19 combines with J gene TRBJ2-7, with TRBD2 identical over 13 bases. Looked up from germline, CDR1 is LNHDA and CDR2 is SQIVND (reference sequence). CDR3 length: 15 amino acids. With 4 bases clipped from V and 0 bases from J, the junction kept 0 bases outside the gene matches. The CDR3 sequence is CASSRTSGSSYEQYF. DNA for the CDR3: TGTGCCAGTAGTAGGACTAGCGGGAGCTCCTACGAGCAGTACTTC.

This clone was found once. The V call is TRBV9, the J call TRBJ2-1; TRBD1 agrees at 10 bases. Trimming took 4 bases from V and 6 from J; bases not matched to a gene: 4. In germline, CDR1 is SGDLS, CDR2 YYNGEE. The CDR3 runs 14 residues. CDR3 nucleotides: TGTGCCAGCAGCTCCTGGACAGGGGGCAATGAGCAGTTCTTC. It is translated as CASSSWTGGNEQFF.

The V and J genes are TRBV18 and TRBJ2-7; D possibly uses TRBD1 or TRBD2 (5 bases each). The CDR3 is 13 residues long. V was shortened by 3 bases and J by 5 bases, with 11 bases between the two germline ends. The germline gives CDR1 KGHSH, CDR2 LQKENI. CDR3 nucleotides: TGTGCCAGCTCACCGGGGGTTGCGGACGAGCAGTACTTC. It encodes CASSPGVADEQYF.

This clone was seen only once. The gene calls are TRBV7-8 and TRBJ2-7; TRBD1 is a possible D gene (5 bases). Per germline, CDR1 SGHVS and CDR2 FQNEAQ. Trimming cost V 1 base and J 3 bases, with 10 bases left between them. This CDR3 has 14 residues. CDR3: CASSLEAGNYEQYF. CDR3 sequence (DNA): TGTGCCAGCAGCTTAGAGGCAGGGAACTACGAGCAGTACTTC.

DNA of the CDR3: TGTGCCAGCAGCCATAGCGGGGGGGGAAGGAACGAGCAGTACTTC. It codes for CASSHSGGGRNEQYF. The chain has TRBV5-6 and TRBJ2-7; 11 nucleotides align to TRBD2. After removal of 4 bases from V and 5 bases from J, the junction contained 8 bases not matched to a gene. Germline assignment: CDR1 SGHDT and CDR2 YYEEEE. The CDR3 extends over 15 amino acids.

Only a few counts were recorded for this clone. This chain uses TRBV28 with TRBJ2-7, with D maybe TRBD1 (5 bases). This CDR3 has 11 residues. Trimming pared 3 bases from V and 5 bases from J, leaving 5 bases between. Germline CDR1 and CDR2: MDHEN and SYDVKM. CDR3 sequence (DNA): TGTGCCAGCAGTTTCAGGGACGAGCAGTACTTC. Its translation: CASSFRDEQYF.

The chain employs TRBV12-2 and TRBJ1-1; TRBD1 is the table's D call, not checked against the DNA. TRBV12-2 is an annotated pseudogene. This CDR3 contains 16 residues. CDR3 residues: CASRLGPGQENTEAFF. The DNA of the CDR3 is TGTGCAAGTCGCTTAGGACCTGGACAGGAGAACACTGAAGCTTTCTTT.